Sequencing of this TCR beta chain was carried out in a study of blood T cell repertoires in COVID-19. The CDR3 has 16 residues. The germline CDR1 and CDR2 sequences are KGHSH and LQKENI. The V end was cut by 0 bases, the J end by 4 bases, with 15 bases between. Per the original methods: Estimation of nucleated cell counts was performed using reference gene primer amplification. Sequencing used immunoSEQ multiplex PCR; TCRdb keeps in-frame clones, though not all of them. The D gene and trimming were derived from the DNA, and the V and J assignments and clone size from that table. This table holds 30,000 to 35,000 clones, roughly three quarters found once.

This TCR came from a human donor in a cohort sampled during active COVID-19. The chain carries TRBV18 and TRBJ2-5, with TRBD1 as a possible D gene (5 bases). The sequenced sample was peripheral blood. CDR3 DNA: TGTGCCAGCTCACCACCGGGCAGGGTCCTAGGAGAGACCCAGTACTTC. This translates into CASSPPGRVLGETQYF.